Below, one TCR beta chain is given with its context. Its antigen is undetermined. This likely comes from a read error, as the CDR3 has no conserved phenylalanine or tryptophan at its end. It is unclear where the CDR3 begins or ends on the DNA, so no DNA is shown, and the CDR3 is as TCRdb lists it. Looked up from germline, CDR1 is SGHTA and CDR2 is FQGTGA. The CDR3 contains 14 residues when both ends are counted. This specimen belongs to a study of cytomegalovirus exposure and HLA in healthy donors. Study outcomes and limitations: According to a later analysis, TCR clusters from the first cohort tended to co-occur in the roughly 110 validation repertoires. Rare TCR sequences dominated, though some public TCRs recurred in many donors. The study flagged approximately 180 TCR beta chains as cytomegalovirus-associated.

The roughly 120-subject validation cohort, separate from the approximately 670-subject first cohort, included the donors. Here immunoSEQ multiplex PCR was the method, and the copy in TCRdb shows in-frame clones only, minus some. The data contain tens of thousands of clones, roughly 93% of them singletons. This chain links TRBV7-3 with TRBJ1-1; the table assigns TRBD1, which was not confirmed against the DNA. This clonotype was sampled from a woman aged 25 to 45 in good health and CMV-seronegative. Sequenced input: PBMCs. The CDR3 loop reads CASSLTPDRGPFQV.